This T cell receptor beta chain was identified in a study of T cells in Graves' hyperthyroidism and ophthalmopathy. The overall study: Peripheral blood was obtained at initial diagnosis, preceding any treatment.

Study outcomes and limitations: Ophthalmopathy stood apart from stable hyperthyroidism in a 13 V-J model.

Template material for amplifying TCR beta CDR3 regions consisted of RNA transcripts. RT-PCR in the first round (using the HTBI primer set) targeted the TCR CDR3. TCRdb itself ran the multiplex PCR reads through MiXCR, one entry per CDR3 protein. The table lists hundreds of thousands of distinct CDR3 sequences, less than 25% of them singletons. This CDR3 region has 14 residues. V shed 7 bases and J shed 4 bases, with 20 bases lying between them. Germline V gene sequence: CDR1 GTSNPN, CDR2 SVGIG (reference sequence). As to this clonotype: Its antigen is as yet unknown.

Sequencing was performed on blood. V is TRBV30 and J is TRBJ2-7; D could derive from TRBD1 or TRBD2 (5 bases each). This TCR was recovered from a young man with Graves' ophthalmopathy. The CDR3: CASPPPGLAYEQYF. The CDR3 DNA sequence: TGTGCCTCCCCCCCGCCGGGGCTAGCATACGAGCAGTACTTC.